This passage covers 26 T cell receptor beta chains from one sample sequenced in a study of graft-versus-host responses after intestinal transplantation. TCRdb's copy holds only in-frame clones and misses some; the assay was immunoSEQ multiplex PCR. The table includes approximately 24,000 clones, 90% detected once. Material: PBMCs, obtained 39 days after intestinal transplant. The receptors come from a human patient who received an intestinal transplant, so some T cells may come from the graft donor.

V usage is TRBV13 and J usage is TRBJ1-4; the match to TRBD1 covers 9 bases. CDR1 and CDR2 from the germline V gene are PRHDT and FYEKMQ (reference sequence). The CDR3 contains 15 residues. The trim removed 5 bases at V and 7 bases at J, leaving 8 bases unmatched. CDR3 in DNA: TGTGCCAGCAGCCCCCCCGGGACAGGGCGTGAAAAACTGTTTTTT. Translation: CASSPPGTGREKLFF.

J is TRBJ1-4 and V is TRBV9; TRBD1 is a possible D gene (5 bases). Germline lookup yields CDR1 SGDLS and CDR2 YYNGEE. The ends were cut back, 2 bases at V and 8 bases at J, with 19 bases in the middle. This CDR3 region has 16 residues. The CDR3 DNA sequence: TGTGCCAGCAGCGTGAGAAGGGGCAGCCGCGGCGAAAAACTGTTTTTT. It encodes CASSVRRGSRGEKLFF.

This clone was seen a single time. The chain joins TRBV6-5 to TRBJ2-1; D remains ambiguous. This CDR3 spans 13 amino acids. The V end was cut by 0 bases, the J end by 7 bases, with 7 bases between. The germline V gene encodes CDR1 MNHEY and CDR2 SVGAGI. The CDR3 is CASSYSLGNEQFF. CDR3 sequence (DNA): TGTGCCAGCAGTTACTCCTTGGGGAATGAGCAGTTCTTC.

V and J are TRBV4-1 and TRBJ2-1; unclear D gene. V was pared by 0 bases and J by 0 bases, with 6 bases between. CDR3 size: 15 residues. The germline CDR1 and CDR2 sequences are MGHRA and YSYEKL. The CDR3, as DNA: TGCGCCAGCAGCCAAGACAGATTCTCCTACAATGAGCAGTTCTTC. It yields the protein CASSQDRFSYNEQFF.

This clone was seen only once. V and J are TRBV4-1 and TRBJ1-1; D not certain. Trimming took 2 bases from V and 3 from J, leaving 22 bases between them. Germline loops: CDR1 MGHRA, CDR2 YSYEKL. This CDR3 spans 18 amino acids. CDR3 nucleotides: TGCGCCAGCAGCCAATTGGAGGGTCGGACGGTGGCGTACACTGAAGCTTTCTTT. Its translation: CASSQLEGRTVAYTEAFF.

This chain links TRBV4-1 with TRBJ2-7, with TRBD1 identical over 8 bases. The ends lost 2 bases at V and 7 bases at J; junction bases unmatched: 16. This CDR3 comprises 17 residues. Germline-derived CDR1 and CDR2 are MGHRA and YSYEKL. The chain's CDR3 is CASSQLDRDGLFWEQYF. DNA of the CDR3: TGCGCCAGCAGCCAACTGGACAGGGACGGGCTTTTTTGGGAGCAGTACTTC.

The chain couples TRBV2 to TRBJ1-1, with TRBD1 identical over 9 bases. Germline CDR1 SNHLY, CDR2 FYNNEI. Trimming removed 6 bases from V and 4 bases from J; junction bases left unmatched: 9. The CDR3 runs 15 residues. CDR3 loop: CASRGRDREGTEAFF. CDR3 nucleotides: TGTGCCAGCAGGGGACGGGACAGGGAGGGCACTGAAGCTTTCTTT.

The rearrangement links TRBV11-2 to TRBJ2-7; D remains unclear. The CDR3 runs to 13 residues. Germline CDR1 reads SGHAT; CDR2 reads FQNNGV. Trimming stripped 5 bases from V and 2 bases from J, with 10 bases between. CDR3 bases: TGTGCCAGCAGCGCTGGTTACCCCTACGAGCAGTACTTC. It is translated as CASSAGYPYEQYF.

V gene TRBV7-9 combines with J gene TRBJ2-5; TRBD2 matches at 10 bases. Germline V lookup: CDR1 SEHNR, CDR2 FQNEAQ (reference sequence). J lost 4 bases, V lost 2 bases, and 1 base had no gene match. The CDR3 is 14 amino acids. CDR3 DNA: TGTGCCAGCAGCTTACTAGCGGGAGCAGAGACCCAGTACTTC. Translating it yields CASSLLAGAETQYF.

The CDR3 DNA is TGTGCCAGCAGTTATTTGGGGAACACTGAAGCTTTCTTT. This translates into CASSYLGNTEAFF. The chain is built from TRBV6-1 and TRBJ1-1, with D hard to call. V gave up 5 bases and J gave up 1 base, with 8 bases separating them. Germline V gene lookup returns CDR1 MNHNS and CDR2 SASEGT. This CDR3 has 13 amino acids.

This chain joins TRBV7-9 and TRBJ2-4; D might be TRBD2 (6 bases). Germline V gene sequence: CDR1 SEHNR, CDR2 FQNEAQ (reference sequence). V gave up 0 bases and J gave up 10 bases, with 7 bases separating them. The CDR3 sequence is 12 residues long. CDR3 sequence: CASSLASGIQYF. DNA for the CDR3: TGTGCCAGCAGCTTAGCGAGCGGGATTCAGTACTTC.

The CDR3 region has the DNA TGTGCCAGCAGCTTAGAAGCGGGTGGATACTACGAGCAGTACTTC. Protein product: CASSLEAGGYYEQYF. V gene TRBV13 combines with J gene TRBJ2-7; weak D call: TRBD2 (6 bases). The CDR3 is 15 residues long. The germline V gene encodes CDR1 PRHDT and CDR2 FYEKMQ (reference sequence). Trimming stripped 1 base from V and 3 bases from J, with 13 bases between. Combining the CDR3 with reference TRBV13 and TRBJ2-7 gives the whole variable domain AAGVIQSPRHLIKEKRETATLKCYPIPRHDTVYWYQQGPGQDPQFLISFYEKMQSDKGSIPDRFSAQQFSDYHSELNMSSLELGDSALYFCASSLEAGGYYEQYFGPGTRLTVT.

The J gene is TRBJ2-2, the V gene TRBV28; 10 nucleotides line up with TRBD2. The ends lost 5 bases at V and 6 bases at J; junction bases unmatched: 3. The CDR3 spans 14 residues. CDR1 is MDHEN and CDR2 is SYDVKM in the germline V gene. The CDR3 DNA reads TGTGCCAGCAGTCTGAGCGGGAGGGCCGGGGAGCTGTTTTTT. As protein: CASSLSGRAGELFF.

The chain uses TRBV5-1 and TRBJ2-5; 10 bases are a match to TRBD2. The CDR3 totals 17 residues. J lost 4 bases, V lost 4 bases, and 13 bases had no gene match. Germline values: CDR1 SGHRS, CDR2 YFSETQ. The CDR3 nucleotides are TGCGCCAGCAGCCAGGGACTAGCGAGCCGGAGGGCAGAGACCCAGTACTTC. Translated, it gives CASSQGLASRRAETQYF.

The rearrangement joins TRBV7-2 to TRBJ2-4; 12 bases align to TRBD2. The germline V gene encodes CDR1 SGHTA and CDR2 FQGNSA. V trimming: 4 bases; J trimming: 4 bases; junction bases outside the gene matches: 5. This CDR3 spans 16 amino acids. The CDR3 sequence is CASSSSSGRAKNIQYF. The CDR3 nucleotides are TGTGCCAGCAGCTCGTCTAGCGGGAGGGCAAAAAACATTCAGTACTTC.

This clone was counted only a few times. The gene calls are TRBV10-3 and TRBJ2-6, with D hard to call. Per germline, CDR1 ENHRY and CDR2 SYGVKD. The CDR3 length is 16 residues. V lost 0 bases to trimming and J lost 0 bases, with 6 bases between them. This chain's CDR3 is CAISESLSSGANVLTF. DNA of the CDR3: TGTGCCATCAGTGAGTCGTTGAGCTCTGGGGCCAACGTCCTGACTTTC.

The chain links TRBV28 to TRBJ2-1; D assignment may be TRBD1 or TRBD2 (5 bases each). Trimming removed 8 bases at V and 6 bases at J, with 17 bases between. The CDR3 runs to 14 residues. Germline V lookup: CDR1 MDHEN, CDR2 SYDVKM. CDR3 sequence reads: CASLGELRANEQFF. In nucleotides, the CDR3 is TGTGCCAGCCTGGGGGAGCTAAGGGCCAATGAGCAGTTCTTC.

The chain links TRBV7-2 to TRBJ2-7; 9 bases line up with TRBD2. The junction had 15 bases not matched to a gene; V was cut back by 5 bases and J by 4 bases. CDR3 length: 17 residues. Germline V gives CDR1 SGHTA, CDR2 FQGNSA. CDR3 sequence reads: CASSLKQTSGAGYEQYF. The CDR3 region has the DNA TGTGCCAGCAGCCTCAAACAGACTAGCGGAGCGGGGTACGAGCAGTACTTC.

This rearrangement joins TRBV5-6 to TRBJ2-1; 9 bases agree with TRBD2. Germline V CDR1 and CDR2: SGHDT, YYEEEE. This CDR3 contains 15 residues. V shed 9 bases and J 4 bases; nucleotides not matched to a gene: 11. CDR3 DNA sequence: TGTGCCACCACGTGGGGCGGGAGGGGGTACAATGAGCAGTTCTTC. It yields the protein CATTWGGRGYNEQFF.

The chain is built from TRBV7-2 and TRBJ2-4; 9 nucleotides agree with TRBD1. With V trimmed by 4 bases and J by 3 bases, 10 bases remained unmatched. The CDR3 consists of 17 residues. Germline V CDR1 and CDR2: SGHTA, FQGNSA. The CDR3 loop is CASSSSPWGQGKNIQYF. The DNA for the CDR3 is TGTGCCAGCAGCTCAAGCCCCTGGGGACAGGGCAAAAACATTCAGTACTTC.

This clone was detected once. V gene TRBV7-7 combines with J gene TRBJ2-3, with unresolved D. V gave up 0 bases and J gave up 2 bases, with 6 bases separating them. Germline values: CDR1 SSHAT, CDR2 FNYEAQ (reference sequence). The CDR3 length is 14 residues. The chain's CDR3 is CASSLALFTDTQYF. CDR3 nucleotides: TGTGCCAGCAGCTTAGCGCTGTTCACAGATACGCAGTATTTT.

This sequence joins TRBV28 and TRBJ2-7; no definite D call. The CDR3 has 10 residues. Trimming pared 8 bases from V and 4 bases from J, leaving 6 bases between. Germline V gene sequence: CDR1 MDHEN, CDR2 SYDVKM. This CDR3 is CASSRYEQYF. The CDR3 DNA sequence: TGTGCCAGCTCCAGATACGAGCAGTACTTC.

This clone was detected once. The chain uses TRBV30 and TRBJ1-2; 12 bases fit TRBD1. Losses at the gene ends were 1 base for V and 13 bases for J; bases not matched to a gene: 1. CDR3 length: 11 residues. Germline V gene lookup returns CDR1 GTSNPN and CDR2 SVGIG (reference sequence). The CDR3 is CAWSGDRGRTF. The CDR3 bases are TGTGCCTGGAGTGGGGACAGGGGGCGCACCTTC.

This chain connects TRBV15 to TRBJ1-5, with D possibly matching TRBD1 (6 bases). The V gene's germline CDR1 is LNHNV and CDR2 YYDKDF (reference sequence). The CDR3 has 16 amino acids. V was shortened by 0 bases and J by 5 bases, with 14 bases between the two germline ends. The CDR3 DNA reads TGTGCCACCAGCAGAGATCATCCGGGGGCTGATCAGCCCCAGCATTTT. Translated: CATSRDHPGADQPQHF. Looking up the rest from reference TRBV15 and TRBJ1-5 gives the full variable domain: DAMVIQNPRYQVTQFGKPVTLSCSQTLNHNVMYWYQQKSSQAPKLLFHYYDKDFNNEADTPDNFQSRRPNTSFCFLDIRSPGLGDTAMYLCATSRDHPGADQPQHFGDGTRLSIL.

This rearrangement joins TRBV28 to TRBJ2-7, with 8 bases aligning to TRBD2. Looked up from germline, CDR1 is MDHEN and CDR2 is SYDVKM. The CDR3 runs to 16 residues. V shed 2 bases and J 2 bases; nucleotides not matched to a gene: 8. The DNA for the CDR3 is TGTGCCAGCAGTTTACCGCTAGCGGGTTGGGCCTACGAGCAGTACTTC. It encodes CASSLPLAGWAYEQYF.

This CDR3 is CASSLTGNIQYF. The CDR3 DNA is TGTGCCAGCAGTTTAACGGGAAACATTCAGTACTTC. V is TRBV28 and J is TRBJ2-4; D gene ambiguous. This CDR3 spans 12 amino acids. Between the trimmed V and J ends, which lost 2 bases and 6 bases, there was a span of 5 bases. CDR1 and CDR2 from the germline V gene are MDHEN and SYDVKM. Variable domain in full (rest from reference TRBV28 and TRBJ2-4): DVKVTQSSRYLVKRTGEKVFLECVQDMDHENMFWYRQDPGLGLRLIYFSYDVKMKEKGDIPEGYSVSREKKERFSLILESASTNQTSMYLCASSLTGNIQYFGAGTRLSVL.